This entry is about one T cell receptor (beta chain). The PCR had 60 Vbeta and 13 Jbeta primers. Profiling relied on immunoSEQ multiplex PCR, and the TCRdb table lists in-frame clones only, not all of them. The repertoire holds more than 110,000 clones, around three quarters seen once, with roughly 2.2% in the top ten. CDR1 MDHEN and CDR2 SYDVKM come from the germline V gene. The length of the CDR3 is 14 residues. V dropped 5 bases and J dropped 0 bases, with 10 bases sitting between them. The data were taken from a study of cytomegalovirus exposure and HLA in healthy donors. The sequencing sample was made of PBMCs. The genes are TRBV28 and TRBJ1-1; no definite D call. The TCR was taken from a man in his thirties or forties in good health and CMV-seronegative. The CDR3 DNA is TGTGCCAGCAGTCTGACACAAATGAACACTGAAGCTTTCTTT. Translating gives CASSLTQMNTEAFF.